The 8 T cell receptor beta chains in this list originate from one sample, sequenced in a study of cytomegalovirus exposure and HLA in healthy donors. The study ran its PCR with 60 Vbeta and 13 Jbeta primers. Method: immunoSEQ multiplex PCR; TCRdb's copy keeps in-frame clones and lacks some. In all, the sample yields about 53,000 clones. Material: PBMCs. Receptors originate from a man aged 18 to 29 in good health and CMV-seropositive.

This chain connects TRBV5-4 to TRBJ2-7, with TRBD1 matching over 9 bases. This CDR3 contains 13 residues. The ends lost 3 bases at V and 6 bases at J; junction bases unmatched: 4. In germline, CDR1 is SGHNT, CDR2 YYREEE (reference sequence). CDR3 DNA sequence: TGTGCCAGCAGCTCCGACAGGGGGGTCGAGCAGTACTTC. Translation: CASSSDRGVEQYF.

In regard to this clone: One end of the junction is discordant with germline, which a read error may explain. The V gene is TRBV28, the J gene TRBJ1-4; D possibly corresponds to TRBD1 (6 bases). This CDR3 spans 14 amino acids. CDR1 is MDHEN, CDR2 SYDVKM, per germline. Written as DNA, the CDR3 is TGTGCCAGCAATTTAGGGGGGACTAATGAAAAACTGTTTTTT. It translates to CASNLGGTNEKLFF. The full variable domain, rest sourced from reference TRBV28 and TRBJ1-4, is DVKVTQSSRYLVKRTGEKVFLECVQDMDHENMFWYRQDPGLGLRLIYFSYDVKMKEKGDIPEGYSVSREKKERFSLILESASTNQTSMYLCASNLGGTNEKLFFGSGTQLSVL.

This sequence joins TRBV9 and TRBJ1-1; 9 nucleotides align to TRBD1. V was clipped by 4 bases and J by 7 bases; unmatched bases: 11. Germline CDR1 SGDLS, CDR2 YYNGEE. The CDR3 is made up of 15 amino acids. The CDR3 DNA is TGTGCCAGCAGCCCCAGGACAGGGGAAAGCGGTGAAGCTTTCTTT. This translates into CASSPRTGESGEAFF.

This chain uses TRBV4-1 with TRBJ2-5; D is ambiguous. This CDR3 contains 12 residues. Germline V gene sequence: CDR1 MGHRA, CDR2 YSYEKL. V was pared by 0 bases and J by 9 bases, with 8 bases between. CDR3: CASSQDPVAQYF. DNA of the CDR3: TGCGCCAGCAGCCAAGACCCGGTGGCCCAGTACTTC.

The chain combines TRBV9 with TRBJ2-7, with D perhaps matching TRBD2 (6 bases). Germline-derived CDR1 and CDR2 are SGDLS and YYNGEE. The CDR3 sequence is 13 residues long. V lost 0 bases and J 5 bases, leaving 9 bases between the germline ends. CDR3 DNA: TGTGCCAGCAGCGTAGCGGGACTCGACGAGCAGTACTTC. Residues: CASSVAGLDEQYF.

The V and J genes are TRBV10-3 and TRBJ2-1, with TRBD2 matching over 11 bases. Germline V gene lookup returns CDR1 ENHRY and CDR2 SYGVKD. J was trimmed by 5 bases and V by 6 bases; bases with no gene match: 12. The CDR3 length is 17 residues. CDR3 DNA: TGTGCCATCAGCTCCGGGACTAGCGGCCCCGGGGACAATGAGCAGTTCTTC. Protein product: CAISSGTSGPGDNEQFF.

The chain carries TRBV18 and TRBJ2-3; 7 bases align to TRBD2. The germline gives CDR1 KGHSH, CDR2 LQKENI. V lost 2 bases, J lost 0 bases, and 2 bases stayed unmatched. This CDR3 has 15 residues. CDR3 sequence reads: CASSPSGVSTDTQYF. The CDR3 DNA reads TGTGCCAGCTCACCAAGCGGGGTGAGCACAGATACGCAGTATTTT.

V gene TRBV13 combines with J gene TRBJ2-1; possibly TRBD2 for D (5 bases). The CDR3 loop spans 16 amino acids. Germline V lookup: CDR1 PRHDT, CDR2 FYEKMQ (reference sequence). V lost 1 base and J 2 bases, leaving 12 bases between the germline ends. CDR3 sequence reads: CASSLVPSGPYNEQFF. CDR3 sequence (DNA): TGTGCCAGCAGCTTAGTCCCCAGCGGCCCCTACAATGAGCAGTTCTTC.